The 29 T cell receptor beta chains below come from one sample, sequenced in a study of graft-versus-host responses after intestinal transplantation. These receptors lack a known antigen. Repertoires were generated with immunoSEQ multiplex PCR, while TCRdb's copy carries only in-frame clones and drops some. The sample lists 80,000 to 100,000 clones, less than 90% occurring once. Sample: unstimulated CD4+ T cells sorted from spleen or lymph node cells, taken before intestinal transplant. The source of these receptors is a human donor who received an intestinal transplant.

The chain recombines TRBV28 with TRBJ1-2, with D unclear. V was shortened by 3 bases and J by 4 bases, with 6 bases between the two germline ends. The germline gives CDR1 MDHEN, CDR2 SYDVKM. This CDR3 is built from 12 residues. In DNA, the CDR3 is TGTGCCAGCAGTTTCAACAGCTATGGCTACACCTTC. Translating it yields CASSFNSYGYTF.

V is TRBV28 and J is TRBJ1-1, with TRBD1 as a possible D gene (5 bases). Per germline, CDR1 MDHEN and CDR2 SYDVKM. With 3 bases removed from V and 8 bases from J, the gap between germline ends came to 16 bases. The CDR3 has 14 amino acids. Here the CDR3 reads CASSFRGGHREAFF. In DNA form, the CDR3 reads TGTGCCAGCAGTTTTAGGGGAGGACACCGAGAAGCTTTCTTT. The full variable domain, its missing parts supplied by reference TRBV28 and TRBJ1-1, is DVKVTQSSRYLVKRTGEKVFLECVQDMDHENMFWYRQDPGLGLRLIYFSYDVKMKEKGDIPEGYSVSREKKERFSLILESASTNQTSMYLCASSFRGGHREAFFGQGTRLTVV.

This clone came up once. The chain uses TRBV5-1 and TRBJ2-7, with D uncertain. This CDR3 contains 11 residues. Per the germline V gene, CDR1 is SGHRS and CDR2 is YFSETQ. Trimming took 4 bases from V and 5 from J, leaving 7 bases between them. In DNA, the CDR3 is TGCGCCAGCAGCCGGCAGGACGAGCAGTACTTC. It yields the protein CASSRQDEQYF. Full variable domain (rest looked up from reference TRBV5-1 and TRBJ2-7): KAGVTQTPRYLIKTRGQQVTLSCSPISGHRSVSWYQQTPGQGLQFLFEYFSETQRNKGNFPGRFSGRQFSNSRSEMNVSTLELGDSALYLCASSRQDEQYFGPGTRLTVT.

This clone was detected a few times. The V gene is TRBV27, the J gene TRBJ1-1; 7 nucleotides match TRBD1. This CDR3 is 13 amino acids long. The V segment lost 5 bases and the J segment 11 bases; nucleotides outside the gene matches: 11. Germline V gives CDR1 MNHEY, CDR2 SMNVEV (reference sequence). DNA for the CDR3: TGTGCCAGCAGTCCGACAGGGCGACTCGCCGCTTTCTTT. This translates into CASSPTGRLAAFF.

The chain joins TRBV4-1 to TRBJ2-2; the match to TRBD2 covers 9 bases. Germline CDR1 is MGHRA and CDR2 is YSYEKL. V lost 0 bases to trimming and J lost 1 base; unmatched junction nucleotides: 6. The CDR3 has 18 residues. CDR3 coding DNA: TGCGCCAGCAGCCAAGACCAATTTAGCGGGGGGAACACCGGGGAGCTGTTTTTT. It codes for CASSQDQFSGGNTGELFF.

This chain joins TRBV29-1 and TRBJ2-7; tentative D call: TRBD2 (5 bases). The ends were cut back, 7 bases at V and 6 bases at J, with 19 bases in the middle. CDR3 size: 13 residues. CDR1 is SQVTM and CDR2 is ANQGSEA in the germline V gene. DNA for the CDR3: TGCAGCGCAAGTCAACGACTGGCGGGCGAGCAGTACTTC. It specifies CSASQRLAGEQYF.

The chain carries TRBV7-8 and TRBJ2-6; D is ambiguous. Trimming left V 5 bases short and J 0 bases short, with 11 bases between. This CDR3 region has 16 residues. The germline V gene encodes CDR1 SGHVS and CDR2 FQNEAQ. CDR3 sequence (DNA): TGTGCCAGCAGCCCCGGTCCCCACTCTGGGGCCAACGTCCTGACTTTC. Residues: CASSPGPHSGANVLTF. Filled out from reference TRBV7-8 and TRBJ2-6, the complete variable domain reads GAGVSQSPRYKVAKRGQDVALRCDPISGHVSLFWYQQALGQGPEFLTYFQNEAQLDKSGLPSDRFFAERPEGSVSTLKIQRTQQEDSAVYLCASSPGPHSGANVLTFGAGSRLTVL.

This clone was counted once. This rearrangement joins TRBV9 to TRBJ1-3; weak D call: TRBD1 (5 bases). V lost 4 bases, J lost 0 bases, and 14 bases lay in between. Germline V lookup: CDR1 SGDLS, CDR2 YYNGEE. The CDR3 is 16 amino acids. In nucleotides, the CDR3 is TGTGCCAGCAGCCAGGAGGGACGGCGCTCTGGAAACACCATATATTTT. It yields the protein CASSQEGRRSGNTIYF.

The chain uses TRBV7-9 and TRBJ1-3, with D uncertain. From germline, CDR1 is SEHNR and CDR2 FQNEAQ (reference sequence). V was shortened by 3 bases and J by 0 bases, with 12 bases between the two germline ends. CDR3 size: 16 residues. The CDR3 region has the DNA TGTGCCAGCAGCTTCGGCCCGGCGGTCTCTGGAAACACCATATATTTT. It translates to CASSFGPAVSGNTIYF.

This chain links TRBV11-2 with TRBJ1-1, with D perhaps matching TRBD1 (5 bases). This CDR3 region has 16 residues. Trimming removed 4 bases from V and 2 bases from J, with 17 bases in between. CDR1 and CDR2 (germline): SGHAT, FQNNGV. CDR3 sequence (DNA): TGTGCCAGCAGCTCGGGGGGAGCGCCCCGAAACACTGAAGCTTTCTTT. Translating it yields CASSSGGAPRNTEAFF. Full variable domain (remainder filled in from reference TRBV11-2 and TRBJ1-1): EAGVAQSPRYKIIEKRQSVAFWCNPISGHATLYWYQQILGQGPKLLIQFQNNGVVDDSQLPKDRFSAERLKGVDSTLKIQPAKLEDSAVYLCASSSGGAPRNTEAFFGQGTRLTVV.

This rearrangement joins TRBV9 to TRBJ1-3, with TRBD1 as a possible D gene (6 bases). In germline, CDR1 is SGDLS, CDR2 YYNGEE. Trimming left V 4 bases short and J 3 bases short, with 17 bases between. The CDR3 is 16 residues long. CDR3 DNA sequence: TGTGCCAGCAGCACCGGGCCGGGGGGCTTTGGAAACACCATATATTTT. Its translation is CASSTGPGGFGNTIYF.

V and J are TRBV6-5 and TRBJ1-3; D is unclear. V was shortened by 6 bases and J by 0 bases, with 3 bases between the two germline ends. The CDR3 extends over 12 amino acids. Germline CDR1 is MNHEY and CDR2 is SVGAGI. The CDR3, as DNA: TGTGCCAGCAGGAGCTCTGGAAACACCATATATTTT. Its translation is CASRSSGNTIYF.

The V gene is TRBV7-6, the J gene TRBJ1-5; D is perhaps TRBD1 (5 bases). Between the trimmed V and J ends, which lost 6 bases and 1 base, there was a span of 13 bases. The CDR3 runs 15 residues. Germline CDR1 reads SGHVS; CDR2 reads FNYEAQ. This chain's CDR3 is CASSLGGGSNQPQHF. DNA for the CDR3: TGTGCCAGCAGTCTGGGCGGGGGGAGCAATCAGCCCCAGCATTTT.

The V and J genes are TRBV5-4 and TRBJ2-5; 10 positions match TRBD2. The CDR3 contains 13 residues. V lost 10 bases and J lost 7; bases outside the gene matches: 10. Germline V CDR1 and CDR2: SGHNT, YYREEE (reference sequence). The CDR3: CAAGSGGVGTQYF. CDR3 DNA sequence: TGTGCCGCTGGGAGCGGGGGGGTGGGGACCCAGTACTTC.

This clone has more than one count but fewer than ten. Written as DNA, the CDR3 is TGTGCCAGCAGTGCCCGACAGGGGGCAGATACGCAGTATTTT. Amino acid sequence: CASSARQGADTQYF. The chain combines TRBV25-1 with TRBJ2-3; TRBD1 aligns across 9 bases. V shed 4 bases, J shed 4 bases, and the junction held 3 bases outside the gene matches. From germline, CDR1 is MGHDK and CDR2 SYGVNS. The CDR3 is 14 residues long. The variable domain in full, with the rest retrieved from reference TRBV25-1 and TRBJ2-3, is EADIYQTPRYLVIGTGKKITLECSQTMGHDKMYWYQQDPGMELHLIHYSYGVNSTEKGDLSSESTVSRIRTEHFPLTLESARPSHTSQYLCASSARQGADTQYFGPGTRLTVL.

The chain links TRBV2 to TRBJ2-5; D remains unclear. Trimming cost V 3 bases and J 1 base, with 9 bases left between them. CDR3 length: 14 residues. CDR1 is SNHLY, CDR2 FYNNEI, per germline. The CDR3 DNA reads as TGTGCCAGCAGTGATTCCAGGTCCCAAGAGACCCAGTACTTC. It yields the protein CASSDSRSQETQYF.

This clone was counted once. The CDR3 DNA is TGTGCCAGCAGTCTGGAGTTGGTCGGGACAGGGAGCTCTGGGGCCAACGTCCTGACTTTC. Its protein product is CASSLELVGTGSSGANVLTF. This chain links TRBV5-4 with TRBJ2-6, with 9 bases fitting TRBD1. The length of the CDR3 is 20 residues. Trimming took 5 bases from V and 0 from J; bases not matched to a gene: 15. The germline V gene has CDR1 SGHNT and CDR2 YYREEE (reference sequence).

The genes are TRBV5-1 and TRBJ1-2; a possible D gene is TRBD1 (5 bases). The length of the CDR3 is 14 residues. Germline CDR1 reads SGHRS; CDR2 reads YFSETQ. V lost 4 bases and J 5 bases, leaving 15 bases between the germline ends. In DNA, the CDR3 is TGCGCCAGCAGCCTCGGGGGGGTTAGTTATGGCTACACCTTC. Residues: CASSLGGVSYGYTF.

The chain employs TRBV19 and TRBJ2-3; TRBD1 matches 8 bases. Trimming cost V 5 bases and J 3 bases; bases outside gene matches: 4. This CDR3 spans 14 amino acids. Per germline, CDR1 LNHDA and CDR2 SQIVND (reference sequence). The CDR3: CASSAQGATDTQYF. In nucleotides, the CDR3 is TGTGCCAGTAGTGCCCAGGGGGCAACAGATACGCAGTATTTT.

This clone was seen just once. The J gene is TRBJ2-1, the V gene TRBV19; 9 bases map to TRBD2. This CDR3 has 18 amino acids. Germline trimming cut 8 bases from V and 5 bases from J; bases unmatched to any gene: 19. Per the germline V gene, CDR1 is LNHDA and CDR2 is SQIVND (reference sequence). CDR3: CASSDGSVGASGNNEQFF. The CDR3 bases are TGTGCCAGTTCCGATGGATCCGTCGGGGCTAGCGGGAACAATGAGCAGTTCTTC.

The chain recombines TRBV7-9 with TRBJ2-2, with TRBD1 matching over 9 bases. Germline CDR1 SEHNR, CDR2 FQNEAQ (reference sequence). This CDR3 spans 18 amino acids. J gave up 0 bases and V 3 bases, and 8 bases lay outside the gene matches. CDR3 loop: CASSFATGTGTNTGELFF. As DNA, the CDR3 is TGTGCCAGCAGCTTCGCCACGGGGACAGGGACGAACACCGGGGAGCTGTTTTTT.

The V and J genes are TRBV7-2 and TRBJ2-7, with D maybe TRBD1 (8 bases). The ends were cut back, 1 base at V and 5 bases at J, with 18 bases in the middle. The CDR3 has 16 residues. The germline gives CDR1 SGHTA, CDR2 FQGNSA. CDR3 nucleotide sequence: TGTGCCAGCAGCTTAGTTGGACAGGGAGGGTTTAACGAGCAGTACTTC. It yields the protein CASSLVGQGGFNEQYF.

The V gene is TRBV6-1, the J gene TRBJ2-7; D might be TRBD2 (6 bases). Germline V gene data show CDR1 as MNHNS and CDR2 as SASEGT. This CDR3 has 13 amino acids. The V gene lost 6 bases and the J gene lost 2 bases, with 11 bases spanning the gap. This CDR3 is CASSSIAAYEQYF. The CDR3 nucleotides are TGTGCCAGCAGCTCGATAGCGGCCTACGAGCAGTACTTC.

The chain links TRBV28 to TRBJ1-1; perhaps TRBD1 as D (5 bases). V shed 8 bases and J shed 2 bases, with 18 bases lying between them. The CDR3 runs to 15 residues. Germline CDR1 MDHEN, CDR2 SYDVKM. Here the CDR3 reads CASGNPGLRNTEAFF. CDR3 DNA sequence: TGTGCCAGCGGAAATCCGGGACTCAGAAACACTGAAGCTTTCTTT.

The chain employs TRBV29-1 and TRBJ1-5, with 8 bases lining up with TRBD1. CDR1 and CDR2 from the germline V gene are SQVTM and ANQGSEA. The junction had 6 bases not matched to a gene; V was cut back by 8 bases and J by 6 bases. The CDR3 consists of 12 residues. Written as DNA, the CDR3 is TGCAGCCCGTACAGGGGGGGTCAGCCCCAGCATTTT. Protein: CSPYRGGQPQHF.

V gene TRBV30 combines with J gene TRBJ1-4, with no clear D. The CDR3 consists of 13 residues. V dropped 1 base and J dropped 6 bases, with 9 bases sitting between them. Looked up from germline, CDR1 is GTSNPN and CDR2 is SVGIG (reference sequence). The CDR3 spells CAWSGSGYEKLFF. The CDR3 region has the DNA TGTGCCTGGAGTGGCAGTGGCTATGAAAAACTGTTTTTT.

The chain combines TRBV7-6 with TRBJ2-1; 10 bases match TRBD2. The ends lost 4 bases at V and 7 bases at J; junction bases unmatched: 7. The CDR3 contains 15 residues. Germline V CDR1 and CDR2: SGHVS, FNYEAQ. CDR3 amino acids: CASSSLAGGVNEQFF. DNA of the CDR3: TGTGCCAGCAGCTCCTTAGCGGGGGGCGTTAATGAGCAGTTCTTC.

This clone was counted once. This chain joins TRBV19 and TRBJ1-5, with D possibly matching TRBD1 (6 bases). Germline V lookup: CDR1 LNHDA, CDR2 SQIVND (reference sequence). The CDR3 length is 13 residues. Between the trimmed V and J ends, which lost 6 bases and 2 bases, there was a span of 8 bases. The DNA of the CDR3 is TGTGCCAGTAGCCCAGGGGGCAATCAGCCCCAGCATTTT. Translated: CASSPGGNQPQHF.

This sequence joins TRBV2 and TRBJ2-5; D possibly corresponds to TRBD2 (7 bases). Trimming left V 7 bases short and J 5 bases short, with 17 bases between. This CDR3 comprises 14 residues. CDR1 and CDR2 (germline): SNHLY, FYNNEI. CDR3 nucleotides: TGTGCCAGCACTCGGGGGGCGCCTGTGGAGACCCAGTACTTC. Its protein is CASTRGAPVETQYF.